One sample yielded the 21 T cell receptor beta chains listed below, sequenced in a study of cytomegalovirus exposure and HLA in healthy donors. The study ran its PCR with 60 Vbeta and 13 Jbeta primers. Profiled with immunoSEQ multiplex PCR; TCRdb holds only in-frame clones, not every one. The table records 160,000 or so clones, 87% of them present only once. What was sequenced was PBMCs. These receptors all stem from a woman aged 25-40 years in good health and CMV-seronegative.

This CDR3 reads CASSPRDRVVHTQYF. DNA of the CDR3: TGTGCCAGCAGCCCCCGGGACAGGGTTGTCCATACGCAGTATTTT. The chain has TRBV5-8 and TRBJ2-3; 9 bases are shared with TRBD1. The germline CDR1 and CDR2 sequences are SGHTS and YDEGEE. V trimming: 4 bases; J trimming: 7 bases; junction bases outside the gene matches: 10. There are 15 residues in the CDR3.

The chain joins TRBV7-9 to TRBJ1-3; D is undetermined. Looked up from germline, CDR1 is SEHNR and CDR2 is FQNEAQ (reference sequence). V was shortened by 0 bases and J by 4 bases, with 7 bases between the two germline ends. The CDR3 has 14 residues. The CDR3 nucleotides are TGTGCCAGCAGCTTAGCGCGGGTCGGAAACACCATATATTTT. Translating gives CASSLARVGNTIYF.

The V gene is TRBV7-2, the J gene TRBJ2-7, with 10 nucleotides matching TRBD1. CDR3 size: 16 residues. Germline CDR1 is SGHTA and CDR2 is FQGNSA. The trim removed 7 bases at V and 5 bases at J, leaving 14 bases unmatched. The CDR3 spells CASTGQGTGSIHEQYF. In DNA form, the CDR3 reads TGTGCCAGCACGGGACAGGGGACGGGCTCTATTCACGAGCAGTACTTC.

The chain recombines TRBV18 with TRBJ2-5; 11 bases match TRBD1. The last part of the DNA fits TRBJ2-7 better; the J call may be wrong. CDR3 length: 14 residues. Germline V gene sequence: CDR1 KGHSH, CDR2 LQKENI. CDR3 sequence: CASQDRGPSYEQYF. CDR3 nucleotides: TGTGCCAGCCAGGACAGGGGGCCGTCCTACGAGCAGTACTTC.

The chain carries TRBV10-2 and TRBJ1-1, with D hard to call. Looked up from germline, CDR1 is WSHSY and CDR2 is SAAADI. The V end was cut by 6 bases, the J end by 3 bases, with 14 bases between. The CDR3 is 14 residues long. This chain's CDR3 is CASRVGLLDTEAFF. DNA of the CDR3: TGCGCCAGCAGAGTCGGACTCTTAGACACTGAAGCTTTCTTT.

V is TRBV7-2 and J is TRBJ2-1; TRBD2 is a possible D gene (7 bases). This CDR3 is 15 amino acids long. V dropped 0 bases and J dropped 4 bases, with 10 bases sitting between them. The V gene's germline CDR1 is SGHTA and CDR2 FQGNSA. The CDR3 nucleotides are TGTGCCAGCAGCTTAGCGGGGGGGCGGTACAATGAGCAGTTCTTC. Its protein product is CASSLAGGRYNEQFF.

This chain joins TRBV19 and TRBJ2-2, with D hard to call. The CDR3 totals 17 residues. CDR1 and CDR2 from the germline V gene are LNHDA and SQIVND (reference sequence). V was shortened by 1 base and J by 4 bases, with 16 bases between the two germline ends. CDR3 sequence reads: CASSIVTRSTRTGELFF. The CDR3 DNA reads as TGTGCCAGTAGTATAGTTACGCGGTCTACCCGCACCGGGGAGCTGTTTTTT.

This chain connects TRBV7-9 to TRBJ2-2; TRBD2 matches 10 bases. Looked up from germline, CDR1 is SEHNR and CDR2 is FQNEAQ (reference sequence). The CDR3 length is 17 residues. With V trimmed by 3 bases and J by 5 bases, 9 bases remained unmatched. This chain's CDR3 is CASSLEGLAGVTGELFF. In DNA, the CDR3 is TGTGCCAGCAGCTTGGAGGGTCTAGCGGGAGTTACCGGGGAGCTGTTTTTT.

The CDR3 loop reads CASVDRGYTDTQYF. CDR3 sequence (DNA): TGTGCCAGCGTAGACAGGGGGTACACAGATACGCAGTATTTT. The rearrangement links TRBV6-1 to TRBJ2-3, with 9 positions matching TRBD1. The CDR3 length is 14 residues. CDR1 is MNHNS and CDR2 is SASEGT in the germline V gene. J lost 2 bases, V lost 8 bases, and 5 bases had no gene match.

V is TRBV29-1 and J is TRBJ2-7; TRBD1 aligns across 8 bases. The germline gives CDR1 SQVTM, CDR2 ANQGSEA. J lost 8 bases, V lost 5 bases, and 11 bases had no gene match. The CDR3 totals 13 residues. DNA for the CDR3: TGCAGCGTTTCAGGGGGCGAACAGTCTAAGCAGTACTTC. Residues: CSVSGGEQSKQYF.

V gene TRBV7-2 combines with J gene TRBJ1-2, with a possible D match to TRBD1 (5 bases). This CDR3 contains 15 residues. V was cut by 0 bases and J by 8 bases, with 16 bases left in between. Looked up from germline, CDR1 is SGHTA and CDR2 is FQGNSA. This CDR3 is CASSLAMTDSWGYTF. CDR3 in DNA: TGTGCCAGCAGCTTAGCGATGACAGACTCGTGGGGCTACACCTTC.

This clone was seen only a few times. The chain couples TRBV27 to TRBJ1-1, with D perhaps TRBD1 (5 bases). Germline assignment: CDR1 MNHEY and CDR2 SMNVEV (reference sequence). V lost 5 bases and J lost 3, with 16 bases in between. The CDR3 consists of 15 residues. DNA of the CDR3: TGTGCCAGCAGTCTCTACCCCAGGGTTTACACTGAAGCTTTCTTT. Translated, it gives CASSLYPRVYTEAFF.

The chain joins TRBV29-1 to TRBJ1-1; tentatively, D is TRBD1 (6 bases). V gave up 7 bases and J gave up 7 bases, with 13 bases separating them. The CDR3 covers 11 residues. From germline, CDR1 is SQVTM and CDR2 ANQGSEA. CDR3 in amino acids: CSATGQLEAFF. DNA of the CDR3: TGCAGCGCCACGGGACAACTTGAAGCTTTCTTT. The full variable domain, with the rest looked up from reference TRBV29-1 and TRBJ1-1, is SAVISQKPSRDICQRGTSLTIQCQVDSQVTMMFWYRQQPGQSLTLIATANQGSEATYESGFVIDKFPISRPNLTFSTLTVSNMSPEDSSIYLCSATGQLEAFFGQGTRLTVV.

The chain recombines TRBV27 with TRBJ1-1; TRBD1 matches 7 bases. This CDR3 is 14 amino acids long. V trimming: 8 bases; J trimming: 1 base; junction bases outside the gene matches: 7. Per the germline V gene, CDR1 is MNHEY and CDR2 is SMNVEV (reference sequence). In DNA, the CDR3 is TGTGCCAGCCGTAGACAGGGCCCGAACACTGAAGCTTTCTTT. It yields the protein CASRRQGPNTEAFF.

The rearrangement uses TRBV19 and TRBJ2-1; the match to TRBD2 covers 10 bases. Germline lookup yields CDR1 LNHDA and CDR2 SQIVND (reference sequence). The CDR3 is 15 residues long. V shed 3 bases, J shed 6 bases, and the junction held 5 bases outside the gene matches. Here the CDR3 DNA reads TGTGCCAGTAGTATCTGGACTAGCGGAGCCAATGAGCAGTTCTTC. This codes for CASSIWTSGANEQFF.

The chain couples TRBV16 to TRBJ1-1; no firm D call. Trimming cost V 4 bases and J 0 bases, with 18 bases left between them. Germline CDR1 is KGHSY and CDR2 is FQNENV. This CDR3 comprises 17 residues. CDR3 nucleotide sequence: TGTGCCAGCAGCCCTACGTGGCAGACTTTTATGAACACTGAAGCTTTCTTT. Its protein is CASSPTWQTFMNTEAFF.

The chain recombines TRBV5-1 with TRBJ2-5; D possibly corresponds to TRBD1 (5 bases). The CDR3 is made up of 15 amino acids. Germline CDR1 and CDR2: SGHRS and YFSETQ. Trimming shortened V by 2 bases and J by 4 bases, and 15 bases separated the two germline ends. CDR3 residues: CASSFGRTDRETQYF. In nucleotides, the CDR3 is TGCGCCAGCAGCTTCGGACGAACCGACAGAGAGACCCAGTACTTC.

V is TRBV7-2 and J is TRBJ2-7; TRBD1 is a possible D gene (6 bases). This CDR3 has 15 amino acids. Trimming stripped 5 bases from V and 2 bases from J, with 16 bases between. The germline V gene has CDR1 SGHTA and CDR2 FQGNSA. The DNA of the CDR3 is TGTGCCAGCAGCCAGCGACCGGGACAACCCTACGAGCAGTACTTC. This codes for CASSQRPGQPYEQYF.

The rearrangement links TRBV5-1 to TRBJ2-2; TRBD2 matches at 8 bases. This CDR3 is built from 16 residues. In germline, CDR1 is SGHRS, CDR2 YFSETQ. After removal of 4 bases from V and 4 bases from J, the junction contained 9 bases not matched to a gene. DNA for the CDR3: TGCGCCAGCAGCATATCCGGGACTAGGGCCACCGGGGAGCTGTTTTTT. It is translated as CASSISGTRATGELFF.

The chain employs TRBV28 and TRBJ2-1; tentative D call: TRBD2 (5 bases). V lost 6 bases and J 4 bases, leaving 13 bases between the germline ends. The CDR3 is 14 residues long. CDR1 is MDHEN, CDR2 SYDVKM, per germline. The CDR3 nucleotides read TGTGCCAGCAGCCATCGAGGGATATACAATGAGCAGTTCTTC. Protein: CASSHRGIYNEQFF. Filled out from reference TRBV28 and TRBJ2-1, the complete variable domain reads DVKVTQSSRYLVKRTGEKVFLECVQDMDHENMFWYRQDPGLGLRLIYFSYDVKMKEKGDIPEGYSVSREKKERFSLILESASTNQTSMYLCASSHRGIYNEQFFGPGTRLTVL.

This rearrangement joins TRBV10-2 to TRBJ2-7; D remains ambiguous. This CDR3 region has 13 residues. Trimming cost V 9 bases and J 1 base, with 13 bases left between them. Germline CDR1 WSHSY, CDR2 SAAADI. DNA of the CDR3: TGCGCCAGTGCACCCTCTGCGTCCTACGAGCAGTACTTC. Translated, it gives CASAPSASYEQYF.